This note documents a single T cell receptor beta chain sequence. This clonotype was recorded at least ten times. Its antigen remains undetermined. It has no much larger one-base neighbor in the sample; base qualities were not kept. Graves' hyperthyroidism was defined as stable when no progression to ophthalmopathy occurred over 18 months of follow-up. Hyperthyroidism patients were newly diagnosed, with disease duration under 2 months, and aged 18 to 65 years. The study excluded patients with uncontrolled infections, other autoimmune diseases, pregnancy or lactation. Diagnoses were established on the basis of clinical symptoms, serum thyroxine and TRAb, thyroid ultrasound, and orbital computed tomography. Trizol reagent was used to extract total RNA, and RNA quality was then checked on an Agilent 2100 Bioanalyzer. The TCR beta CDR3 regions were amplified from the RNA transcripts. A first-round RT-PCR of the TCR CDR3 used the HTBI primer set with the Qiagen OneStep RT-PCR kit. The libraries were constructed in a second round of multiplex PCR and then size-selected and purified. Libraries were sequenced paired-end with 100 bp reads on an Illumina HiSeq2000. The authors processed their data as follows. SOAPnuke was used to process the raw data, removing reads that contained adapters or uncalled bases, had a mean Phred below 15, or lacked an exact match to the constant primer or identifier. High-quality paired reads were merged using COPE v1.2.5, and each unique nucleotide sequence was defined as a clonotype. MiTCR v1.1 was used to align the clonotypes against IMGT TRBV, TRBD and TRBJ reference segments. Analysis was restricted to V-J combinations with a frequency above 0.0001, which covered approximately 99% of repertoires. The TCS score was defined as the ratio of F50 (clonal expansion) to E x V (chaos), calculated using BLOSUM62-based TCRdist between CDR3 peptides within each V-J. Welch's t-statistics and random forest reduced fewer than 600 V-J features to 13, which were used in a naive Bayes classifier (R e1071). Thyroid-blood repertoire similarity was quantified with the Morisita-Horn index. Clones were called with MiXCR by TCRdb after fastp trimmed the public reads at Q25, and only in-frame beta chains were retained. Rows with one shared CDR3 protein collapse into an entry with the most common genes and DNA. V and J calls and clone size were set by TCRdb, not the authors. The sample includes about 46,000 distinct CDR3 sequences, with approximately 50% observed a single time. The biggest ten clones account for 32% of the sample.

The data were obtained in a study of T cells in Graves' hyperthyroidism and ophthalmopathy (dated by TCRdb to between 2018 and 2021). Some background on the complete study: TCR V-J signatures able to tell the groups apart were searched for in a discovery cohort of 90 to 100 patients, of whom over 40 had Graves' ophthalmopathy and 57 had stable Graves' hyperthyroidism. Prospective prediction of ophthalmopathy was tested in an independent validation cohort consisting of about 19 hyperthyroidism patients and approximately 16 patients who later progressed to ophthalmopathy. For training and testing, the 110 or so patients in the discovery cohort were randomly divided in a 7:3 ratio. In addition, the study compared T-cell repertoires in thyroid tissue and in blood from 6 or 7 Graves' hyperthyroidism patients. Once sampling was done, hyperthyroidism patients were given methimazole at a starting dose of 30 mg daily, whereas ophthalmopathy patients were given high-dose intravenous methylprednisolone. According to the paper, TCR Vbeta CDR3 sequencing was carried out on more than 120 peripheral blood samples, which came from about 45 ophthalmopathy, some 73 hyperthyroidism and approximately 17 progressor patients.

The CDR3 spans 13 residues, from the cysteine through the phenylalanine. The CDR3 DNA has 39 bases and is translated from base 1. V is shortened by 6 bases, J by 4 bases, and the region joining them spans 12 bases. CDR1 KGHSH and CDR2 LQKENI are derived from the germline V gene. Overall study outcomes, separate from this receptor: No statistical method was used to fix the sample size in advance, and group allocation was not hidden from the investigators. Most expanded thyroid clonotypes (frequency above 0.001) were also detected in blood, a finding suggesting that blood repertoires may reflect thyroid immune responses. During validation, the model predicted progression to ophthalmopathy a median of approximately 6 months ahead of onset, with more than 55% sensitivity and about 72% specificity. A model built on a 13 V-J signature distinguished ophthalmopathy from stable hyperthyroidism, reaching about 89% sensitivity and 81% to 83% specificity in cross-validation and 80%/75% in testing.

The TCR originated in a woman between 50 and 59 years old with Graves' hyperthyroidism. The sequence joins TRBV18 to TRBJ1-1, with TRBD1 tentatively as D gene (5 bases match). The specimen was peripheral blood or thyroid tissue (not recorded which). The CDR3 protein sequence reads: CASSVQASTEAFF. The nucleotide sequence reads TGTGCCAGCTCTGTACAGGCCTCCACTGAAGCTTTCTTT. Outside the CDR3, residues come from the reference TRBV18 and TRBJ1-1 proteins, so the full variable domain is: NAGVMQNPRHLVRRRGQEARLRCSPMKGHSHVYWYRQLPEEGLKFMVYLQKENIIDESGMPKERFSAEFPKEGPSILRIQQVVRGDSAAYFCASSVQASTEAFFGQGTRLTVV.